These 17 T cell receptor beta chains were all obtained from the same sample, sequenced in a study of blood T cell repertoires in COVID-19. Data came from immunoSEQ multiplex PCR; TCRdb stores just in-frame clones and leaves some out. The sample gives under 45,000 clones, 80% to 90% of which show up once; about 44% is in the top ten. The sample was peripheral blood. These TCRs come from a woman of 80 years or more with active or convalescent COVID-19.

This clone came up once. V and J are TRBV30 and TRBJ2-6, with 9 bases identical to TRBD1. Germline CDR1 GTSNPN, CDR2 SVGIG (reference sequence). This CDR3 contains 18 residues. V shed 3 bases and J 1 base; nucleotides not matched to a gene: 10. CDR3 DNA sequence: TGTGCCTGGAGCTATTCGGGACAGGGAGGATCTGGGGCCAACGTCCTGACTTTC. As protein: CAWSYSGQGGSGANVLTF.

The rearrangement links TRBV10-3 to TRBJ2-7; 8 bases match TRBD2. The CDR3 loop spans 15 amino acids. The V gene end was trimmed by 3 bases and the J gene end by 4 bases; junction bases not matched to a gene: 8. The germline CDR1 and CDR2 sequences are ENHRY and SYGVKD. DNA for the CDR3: TGTGCCATCAGTGATTCGCGGGGGGCGGATTACGAGCAGTACTTC. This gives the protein CAISDSRGADYEQYF.

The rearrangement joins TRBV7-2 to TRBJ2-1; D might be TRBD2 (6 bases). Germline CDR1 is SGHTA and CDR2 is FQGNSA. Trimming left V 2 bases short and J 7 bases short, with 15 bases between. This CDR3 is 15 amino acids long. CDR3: CASSLRGGNENEQFF. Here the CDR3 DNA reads TGTGCCAGCAGCTTACGGGGCGGGAATGAGAATGAGCAGTTCTTC.

CDR3 loop: CAWNPQGRSPNGYTF. The CDR3 DNA sequence: TGTGCCTGGAACCCACAGGGAAGGAGTCCGAATGGCTACACCTTC. V and J are TRBV30 and TRBJ1-2; D is perhaps TRBD1 (6 bases). The CDR3 is made up of 15 amino acids. Germline lookup yields CDR1 GTSNPN and CDR2 SVGIG (reference sequence). V was trimmed by 4 bases and J by 6 bases, leaving 21 bases between them.

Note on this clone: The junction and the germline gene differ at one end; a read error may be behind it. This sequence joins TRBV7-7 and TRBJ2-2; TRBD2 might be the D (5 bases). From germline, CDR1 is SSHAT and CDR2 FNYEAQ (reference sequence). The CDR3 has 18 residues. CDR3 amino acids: CASSSRLPSGTNTGELFF. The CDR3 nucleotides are TGTGCTAGCAGCTCGCGACTTCCCAGCGGTACGAACACCGGGGAGCTGTTTTTT.

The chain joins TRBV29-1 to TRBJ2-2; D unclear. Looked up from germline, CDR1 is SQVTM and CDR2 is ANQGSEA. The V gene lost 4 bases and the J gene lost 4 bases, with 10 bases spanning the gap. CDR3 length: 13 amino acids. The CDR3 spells CSVAVSSTGELFF. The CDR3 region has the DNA TGCAGCGTTGCGGTGTCTAGCACCGGGGAGCTGTTTTTT.

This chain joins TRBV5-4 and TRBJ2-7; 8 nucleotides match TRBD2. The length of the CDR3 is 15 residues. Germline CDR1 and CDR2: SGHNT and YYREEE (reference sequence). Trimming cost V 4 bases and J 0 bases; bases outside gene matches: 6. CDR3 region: CASSRKRGSSYEQYF. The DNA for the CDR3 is TGTGCCAGCAGCCGCAAGCGGGGGAGCTCCTACGAGCAGTACTTC.

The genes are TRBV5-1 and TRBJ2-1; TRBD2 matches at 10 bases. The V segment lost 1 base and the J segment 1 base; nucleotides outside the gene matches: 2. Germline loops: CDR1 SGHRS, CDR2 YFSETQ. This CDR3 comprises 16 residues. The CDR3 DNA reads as TGCGCCAGCAGCTTGAGAGCGGGAGGGTCCTACAATGAGCAGTTCTTC. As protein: CASSLRAGGSYNEQFF.

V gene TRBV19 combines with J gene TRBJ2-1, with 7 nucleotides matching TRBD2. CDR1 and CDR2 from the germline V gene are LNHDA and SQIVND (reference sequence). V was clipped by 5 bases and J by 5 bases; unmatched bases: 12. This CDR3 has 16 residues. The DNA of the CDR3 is TGTGCCAGTAGTGAATACCTAGCGGTGGGCGACAATGAGCAGTTCTTC. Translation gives CASSEYLAVGDNEQFF.

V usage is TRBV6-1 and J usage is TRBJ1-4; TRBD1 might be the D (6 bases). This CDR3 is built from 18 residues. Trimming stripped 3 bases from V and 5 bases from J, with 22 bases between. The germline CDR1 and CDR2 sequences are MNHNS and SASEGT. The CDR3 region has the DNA TGTGCCAGCAGTGATAGGGGGGGATCCGGGTTTCCCAATGAAAAACTGTTTTTT. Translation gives CASSDRGGSGFPNEKLFF.

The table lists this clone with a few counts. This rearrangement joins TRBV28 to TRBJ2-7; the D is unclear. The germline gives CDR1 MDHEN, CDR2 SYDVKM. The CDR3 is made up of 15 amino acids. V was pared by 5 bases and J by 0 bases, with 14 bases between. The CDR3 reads CASSTISFSSYEQYF. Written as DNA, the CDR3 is TGTGCCAGCAGTACGATTAGCTTTAGCTCCTACGAGCAGTACTTC.

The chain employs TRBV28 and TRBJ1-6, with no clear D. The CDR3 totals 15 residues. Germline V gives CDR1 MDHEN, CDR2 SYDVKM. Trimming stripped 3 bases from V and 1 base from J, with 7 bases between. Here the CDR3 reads CASSFRGSYNSPLHF. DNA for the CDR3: TGTGCCAGCAGTTTTCGGGGTTCCTATAATTCACCCCTCCACTTT. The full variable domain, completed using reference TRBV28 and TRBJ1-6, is DVKVTQSSRYLVKRTGEKVFLECVQDMDHENMFWYRQDPGLGLRLIYFSYDVKMKEKGDIPEGYSVSREKKERFSLILESASTNQTSMYLCASSFRGSYNSPLHFGNGTRLTVT.

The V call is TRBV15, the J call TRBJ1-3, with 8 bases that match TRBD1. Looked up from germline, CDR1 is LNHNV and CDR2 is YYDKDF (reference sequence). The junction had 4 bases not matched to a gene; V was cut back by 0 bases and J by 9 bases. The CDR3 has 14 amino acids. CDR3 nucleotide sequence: TGTGCCACCAGCAGAGATACGACAGGGGCCACCATATATTTT. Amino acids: CATSRDTTGATIYF.

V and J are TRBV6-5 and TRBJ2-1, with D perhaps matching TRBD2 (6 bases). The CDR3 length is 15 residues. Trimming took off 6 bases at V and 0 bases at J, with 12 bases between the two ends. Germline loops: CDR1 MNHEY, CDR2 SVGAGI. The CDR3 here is CASSQSGPSYNEQFF. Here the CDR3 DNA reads TGTGCCAGCAGCCAAAGCGGGCCCTCCTACAATGAGCAGTTCTTC.

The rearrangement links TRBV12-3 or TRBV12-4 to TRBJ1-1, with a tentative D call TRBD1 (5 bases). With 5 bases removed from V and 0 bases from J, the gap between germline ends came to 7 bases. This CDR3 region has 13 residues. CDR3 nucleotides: TGTGCCAGCAGTATACAGGTGAACACTGAAGCTTTCTTT. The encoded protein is CASSIQVNTEAFF.

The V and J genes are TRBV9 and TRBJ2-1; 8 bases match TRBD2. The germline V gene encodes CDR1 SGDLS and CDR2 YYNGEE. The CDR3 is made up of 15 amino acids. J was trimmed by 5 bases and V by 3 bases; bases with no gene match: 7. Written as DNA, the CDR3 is TGTGCCAGCAGCGCAAGGACTAGCCCAAACAATGAGCAGTTCTTC. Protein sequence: CASSARTSPNNEQFF.

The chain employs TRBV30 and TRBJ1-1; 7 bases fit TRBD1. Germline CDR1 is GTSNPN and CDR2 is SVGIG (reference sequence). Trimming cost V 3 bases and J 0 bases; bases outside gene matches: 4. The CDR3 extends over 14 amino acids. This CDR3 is CAWSRGGMNTEAFF. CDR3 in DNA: TGTGCCTGGAGCAGAGGGGGCATGAACACTGAAGCTTTCTTT.